Given below is one TCR beta chain in context. No antigen is known for it. No qualities accompany the bases; no much larger clone lies one base away. The source of the sample is a study of blood T cell repertoires in COVID-19 (dated by TCRdb to the early 2020s). General notes on the study: Samples from collaborators originated in the United States, Italy and Spain and spanned both the acute and convalescent phases of COVID-19. The prospective study material was composed of cDNA or gDNA derived from T cells, B-cell-depleted T cells, or PBMCs. The dataset comprised deeply sampled blood TCRbeta repertoires from subjects exposed to, actively infected with, or recovered from COVID-19. A freely available public database, intended as a resource for researchers studying the immune response to SARS-CoV-2, is where the repertoires were released. The samples were drawn from the first 160 participants of the ongoing ImmuneRACE study and from 1,200 or so subjects provided by 6 global collaborators. Sample metadata almost always included a de-identified subject ID, COVID-19 status, age in years and sex. Where available, HLA class I and class II types were obtained from metadata supplied by the sample provider rather than from assay-based typing. The investigation overall reported the following: The quantity of clinical and demographic metadata differed by source and by participant and was supplied without curation.

The immunoSEQ Assay, a bias-controlled multiplex PCR, was used to amplify TCRbeta CDR3 regions from genomic DNA. The authors' analysis ran thus. The number of nucleated cells in each sample was estimated from the amplification of reference gene primers within the assay. To quantify the absolute abundance of each unique TCRbeta CDR3 rearrangement, sequence reads were collapsed and filtered. For each sample, productive Simpson clonality was calculated as the square root of Simpson's diversity index over productive rearrangements. TCRdb mirrors the immuneACCESS table, restricted to in-frame sequences. Some clones are absent from its copies; in checked studies, under half trace to an unresolved V gene, and the reason for the others is unknown. The V and J calls and clone size were taken over from that table, and D and trimming were inferred from the DNA. The table for this sample lists a few hundred thousand clones; about 82% of them were counted only once. The ten largest make up around 1.5% of the sample.

The collaborating institutions used their own protocols to collect whole blood in K2EDTA tubes. For TCRbeta analysis, collaborator samples were shipped as frozen whole blood, as isolated PBMCs, or as DNA extracted from either sample type. Including the terminal cysteine and phenylalanine, the CDR3 comprises 13 residues. Here the CDR3 DNA is all that survives: 39 bases in frame from base 1. CDR1 SGHDN and CDR2 FVKESK are derived from the germline V gene. The trim is 0 bases for V and 7 bases for J, with a gap of 9 bases between the germline ends. The rearranged segments are TRBV14 and TRBJ2-5, with an unclear D gene assignment. This sequence was found in a woman in her forties or fifties with acute or convalescent COVID-19. Sample: peripheral blood. CDR3 loop: CASSQDLYGTQYF. The sequence in DNA is TGTGCCAGCAGCCAAGATCTATACGGGACCCAGTACTTC.